This T cell receptor beta chain is from a study of OX40 agonist ivuxolimab in advanced cancers. Notes on the study in general: The antigen specificity of the peripheral T cells (those that were expanded) was not determined.

Some clones are missing from TCRdb's copy, which holds only in-frame ones; the method was immunoSEQ multiplex PCR. Among 55,000 or so clones, roughly nine tenths were seen once, and the ten largest hold 6% to 8%. As concerns this clone: Antigen unknown.

The CDR3 runs 13 residues. Trimming took off 1 base at V and 3 bases at J, with 7 bases between the two ends. Germline-derived CDR1 and CDR2 are SGHKS and YYEKEE (reference sequence). The TCR originated in an adult with an advanced solid tumor such as melanoma, head and neck, liver or kidney cancer. The sequencing here drew on CD4+ or CD8+ T cells sorted from blood, taken in a trial of the OX40 agonist ivuxolimab. The chain has TRBV5-5 and TRBJ1-2; D is undetermined. The CDR3 region is CASSLRSDYGYTF. The DNA of the CDR3 is TGTGCCAGCAGCTTGAGGTCTGACTATGGCTACACCTTC.